Each of the 22 T cell receptor beta chains below was sequenced from the same sample in a study of identifying expanded T cells in peripheral blood. Libraries were prepared by immunoSEQ multiplex PCR; TCRdb keeps only in-frame clonotypes and omits some of them. The table shows about 90,000 clones, with approximately 86% occurring only once. Sequenced: blood. Receptors originate from a person aged 18-69 years in good health.

The rearrangement links TRBV29-1 to TRBJ2-5; the match to TRBD1 covers 9 bases. Trimming took 6 bases from V and 5 from J; bases not matched to a gene: 10. The CDR3 totals 14 residues. Germline V gene data show CDR1 as SQVTM and CDR2 as ANQGSEA. The CDR3 DNA reads as TGCAGCGTCTTCCCGGGACAGGGCTCGGAGACCCAGTACTTC. Its translation: CSVFPGQGSETQYF.

This chain joins TRBV27 and TRBJ1-4, with D possibly being TRBD1 (5 bases). CDR3 length: 15 residues. V was trimmed by 2 bases and J by 5 bases, leaving 12 bases between them. CDR1 and CDR2 from the germline V gene are MNHEY and SMNVEV (reference sequence). The CDR3 DNA follows: TGTGCCAGCAGTTTAGGAGGGACGGGGAATGAAAAACTGTTTTTT. It is translated as CASSLGGTGNEKLFF. Full variable domain (rest looked up from reference TRBV27 and TRBJ1-4): EAQVTQNPRYLITVTGKKLTVTCSQNMNHEYMSWYRQDPGLGLRQIYYSMNVEVTDKGDVPEGYKVSRKEKRNFPLILESPSPNQTSLYFCASSLGGTGNEKLFFGSGTQLSVL.

The rearrangement uses TRBV30 and TRBJ1-2, with TRBD1 matching 8 bases. This CDR3 is 17 amino acids long. J lost 0 bases, V lost 2 bases, and 11 bases had no gene match. Germline V gives CDR1 GTSNPN, CDR2 SVGIG (reference sequence). The CDR3 sequence: CAWSLPGTGKANYGYTF. In DNA, the CDR3 is TGTGCCTGGAGTTTGCCCGGGACAGGAAAAGCTAACTATGGCTACACCTTC.

In this sample, this clone turned up a few times. This chain links TRBV10-3 with TRBJ1-5; tentative D call: TRBD1 (6 bases). The germline V gene encodes CDR1 ENHRY and CDR2 SYGVKD. CDR3 length: 17 residues. V dropped 2 bases and J dropped 2 bases, with 16 bases sitting between them. In DNA, the CDR3 is TGTGCCATCAGTGAGGGGGGCCCGGGTCTGGGCAATCAGCCCCAGCATTTT. Its protein is CAISEGGPGLGNQPQHF.

The V call is TRBV30, the J call TRBJ2-7; possibly TRBD2 for D (5 bases). Trimming pared 2 bases from V and 7 bases from J, leaving 15 bases between. Germline CDR1 reads GTSNPN; CDR2 reads SVGIG (reference sequence). The CDR3 is 13 residues long. The CDR3 here is CAWSRRWSGEQYF. The CDR3 DNA follows: TGTGCCTGGAGTCGGAGGTGGTCGGGGGAGCAGTACTTC. Combining the CDR3 with reference TRBV30 and TRBJ2-7 gives the whole variable domain SQTIHQWPATLVQPVGSPLSLECTVEGTSNPNLYWYRQAAGRGLQLLFYSVGIGQISSEVPQNLSASRPQDRQFILSSKKLLLSDSGFYLCAWSRRWSGEQYFGPGTRLTVT.

The chain links TRBV29-1 to TRBJ2-6, with TRBD1 matching over 9 bases. Germline loops: CDR1 SQVTM, CDR2 ANQGSEA. Unmatched junction bases numbered 8, after V lost 0 bases and J lost 2 bases. The CDR3 spans 18 residues. Here the CDR3 DNA reads TGCAGCGTTGAAGATCGGGACAGGGTAGGGGCTGGGGCCAACGTCCTGACTTTC. Residues: CSVEDRDRVGAGANVLTF.

V is TRBV6-6 and J is TRBJ2-7; a weak D match, TRBD1 (5 bases). V lost 3 bases, J lost 2 bases, and 8 bases lay in between. The germline CDR1 and CDR2 sequences are MNHNY and SVGAGI (reference sequence). This CDR3 spans 13 amino acids. The CDR3 DNA sequence: TGTGCCAGCAGTTATGGGGCCCCCTACGAGCAGTACTTC. It specifies CASSYGAPYEQYF.

The CDR3 DNA sequence: TGTGCCAGCATGTTCCCACAGGGAAGCGGGGAGCTGTTTTTT. Amino acid sequence: CASMFPQGSGELFF. This chain joins TRBV6-5 and TRBJ2-2, with D maybe TRBD1 (6 bases). Germline V CDR1 and CDR2: MNHEY, SVGAGI. This CDR3 has 14 residues. V lost 7 bases and J lost 7, with 16 bases in between.

The chain couples TRBV2 to TRBJ2-4; D not certain. Germline V lookup: CDR1 SNHLY, CDR2 FYNNEI. Between the trimmed V and J ends, which lost 6 bases and 0 bases, there was a span of 18 bases. The CDR3 has 17 amino acids. The CDR3 DNA sequence: TGTGCCAGCAGCGATTATGGGTCGTATGGAGCCAAAAACATTCAGTACTTC. Its translation is CASSDYGSYGAKNIQYF. Variable domain in full (rest from reference TRBV2 and TRBJ2-4): EPEVTQTPSHQVTQMGQEVILRCVPISNHLYFYWYRQILGQKVEFLVSFYNNEISEKSEIFDDQFSVERPDGSNFTLKIRSTKLEDSAMYFCASSDYGSYGAKNIQYFGAGTRLSVL.

The V and J genes are TRBV4-1 and TRBJ2-4, with 12 bases aligning to TRBD2. Germline V lookup: CDR1 MGHRA, CDR2 YSYEKL. J gave up 0 bases and V 0 bases, and 9 bases lay outside the gene matches. The CDR3 is made up of 20 amino acids. The CDR3 DNA reads TGCGCCAGCAGCCAAGAGGGAACTAGCGGGGGGTCCCTAGCCAAAAACATTCAGTACTTC. Protein product: CASSQEGTSGGSLAKNIQYF.

This clone was seen only once. The chain combines TRBV27 with TRBJ2-7; tentatively, D is TRBD2 (6 bases). There are 17 residues in the CDR3. V lost 0 bases, J lost 7 bases, and 22 bases lay in between. The germline CDR1 and CDR2 sequences are MNHEY and SMNVEV (reference sequence). CDR3 amino acids: CASSLSSGVIRPREQYF. The CDR3 region has the DNA TGTGCCAGCAGTTTATCGTCGGGAGTGATTAGGCCCAGGGAGCAGTACTTC.

The chain is built from TRBV15 and TRBJ2-1, with 8 bases aligning to TRBD1. Germline values: CDR1 LNHNV, CDR2 YYDKDF (reference sequence). Trimming cost V 2 bases and J 7 bases; bases outside gene matches: 4. The CDR3 contains 14 residues. The CDR3 region has the DNA TGTGCCACCAGCAGACTGGACAGGGCTAATGAGCAGTTCTTC. Its protein is CATSRLDRANEQFF.

The chain combines TRBV11-3 with TRBJ2-1; tentatively, D is TRBD1 or TRBD2 (7 bases each). CDR1 and CDR2 from the germline V gene are SGHNT and YENEEA. The length of the CDR3 is 16 residues. Trimming stripped 5 bases from V and 1 base from J, with 15 bases between. The CDR3 sequence: CASSAQGGSSYNEQFF. The CDR3 nucleotides read TGTGCCAGCAGCGCCCAGGGGGGGTCTTCCTACAATGAGCAGTTCTTC.

The chain employs TRBV10-1 and TRBJ2-6, with D hard to call. V was trimmed by 6 bases and J by 0 bases, leaving 9 bases between them. CDR3 length: 15 residues. Per germline, CDR1 WNHNN and CDR2 SYGVQD (reference sequence). The DNA for the CDR3 is TGCGCCAGCAGGTCTAGGAGCTCTGGGGCCAACGTCCTGACTTTC. Translating it yields CASRSRSSGANVLTF.

This sequence joins TRBV7-6 and TRBJ1-6, with D hard to call. From germline, CDR1 is SGHVS and CDR2 FNYEAQ. Trimming stripped 1 base from V and 6 bases from J, with 13 bases between. The CDR3 runs 16 residues. CDR3 DNA sequence: TGTGCCAGCAGCTTAGGGGGTATGGGGATTAATTCACCCCTCCACTTT. It yields the protein CASSLGGMGINSPLHF.

The chain couples TRBV7-2 to TRBJ2-5; D call uncertain. Germline values: CDR1 SGHTA, CDR2 FQGNSA. The CDR3 spans 14 residues. Between the trimmed V and J ends, which lost 5 bases and 1 base, there was a span of 11 bases. The CDR3 coding sequence is TGTGCCAGCAGCCCTCCCGCCTTCCAAGAGACCCAGTACTTC. Translation: CASSPPAFQETQYF.

The chain uses TRBV6-6 and TRBJ2-7; 9 bases map to TRBD1. Looked up from germline, CDR1 is MNHNY and CDR2 is SVGAGI (reference sequence). CDR3 size: 16 residues. After removal of 0 bases from V and 9 bases from J, the junction contained 12 bases not matched to a gene. CDR3 DNA sequence: TGTGCCAGCAGTTACTCCGGACAGGGGAAGGGTAGTGGGCAGTACTTC. Its translation: CASSYSGQGKGSGQYF.

The chain joins TRBV19 to TRBJ1-6; D not certain. This CDR3 has 15 amino acids. Germline loops: CDR1 LNHDA, CDR2 SQIVND (reference sequence). Deletions cut 8 bases from V and 0 bases from J, with 11 bases between. CDR3 nucleotides: TGTGCCAGTCGCCACAAGAGCTCCTATAATTCACCCCTCCACTTT. This translates into CASRHKSSYNSPLHF.

The chain recombines TRBV7-2 with TRBJ1-5; TRBD1 matches 8 bases. Trimming cost V 5 bases and J 4 bases; bases outside gene matches: 16. CDR3 length: 18 residues. Germline V CDR1 and CDR2: SGHTA, FQGNSA. The CDR3 reads CASSPGTTARGRNQPQHF. Written as DNA, the CDR3 is TGTGCCAGCAGCCCTGGCACCACCGCCAGGGGGCGAAATCAGCCCCAGCATTTT.

The chain links TRBV27 to TRBJ2-3, with D tentatively TRBD2 (5 bases). V lost 2 bases and J lost 0, with 24 bases in between. The germline gives CDR1 MNHEY, CDR2 SMNVEV (reference sequence). The CDR3 loop spans 20 amino acids. CDR3 region: CASSLGNPTMARTSTDTQYF. The CDR3 DNA reads TGTGCCAGCAGTTTAGGGAACCCCACTATGGCTAGGACTAGCACAGATACGCAGTATTTT.

This rearrangement joins TRBV4-1 to TRBJ2-2; D is undetermined. The CDR3 is made up of 11 amino acids. Trimming removed 3 bases at V and 5 bases at J, with 1 base between. Per germline, CDR1 MGHRA and CDR2 YSYEKL. CDR3 DNA: TGCGCCAGCAGCCAGACCGGGGAGCTGTTTTTT. Translation: CASSQTGELFF.

This clone was detected only once. V gene TRBV5-1 combines with J gene TRBJ2-2; 7 nucleotides agree with TRBD1. This CDR3 has 15 residues. In germline, CDR1 is SGHRS, CDR2 YFSETQ. The V gene end was trimmed by 5 bases and the J gene end by 6 bases; junction bases not matched to a gene: 10. CDR3 residues: CASSLLGGQAGELFF. As DNA, the CDR3 is TGCGCCAGCAGTCTTCTTGGAGGACAGGCCGGGGAGCTGTTTTTT.